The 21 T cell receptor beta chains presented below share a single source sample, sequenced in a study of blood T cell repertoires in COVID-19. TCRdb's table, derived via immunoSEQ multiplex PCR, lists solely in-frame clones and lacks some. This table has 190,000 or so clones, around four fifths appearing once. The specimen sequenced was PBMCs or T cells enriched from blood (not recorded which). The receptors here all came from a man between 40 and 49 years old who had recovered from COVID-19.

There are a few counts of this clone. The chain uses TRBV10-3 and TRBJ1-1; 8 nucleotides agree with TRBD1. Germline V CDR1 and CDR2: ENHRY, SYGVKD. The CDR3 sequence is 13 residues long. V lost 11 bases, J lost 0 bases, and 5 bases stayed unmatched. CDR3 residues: CAARQGMNTEAFF. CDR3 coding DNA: TGTGCCGCGAGACAGGGGATGAACACTGAAGCTTTCTTT.

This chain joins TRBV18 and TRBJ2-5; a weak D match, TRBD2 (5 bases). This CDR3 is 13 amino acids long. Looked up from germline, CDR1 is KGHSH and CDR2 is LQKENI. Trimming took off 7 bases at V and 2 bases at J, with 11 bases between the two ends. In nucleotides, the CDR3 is TGTGCCAGCTTTTCCAGGAGGCAAGAGACCCAGTACTTC. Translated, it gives CASFSRRQETQYF.

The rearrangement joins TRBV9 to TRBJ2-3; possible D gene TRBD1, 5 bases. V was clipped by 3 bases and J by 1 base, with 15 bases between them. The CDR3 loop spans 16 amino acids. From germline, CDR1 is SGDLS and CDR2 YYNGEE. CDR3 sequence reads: CASSASSQGGTDTQYF. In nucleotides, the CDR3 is TGTGCCAGCAGCGCCTCAAGCCAGGGCGGCACAGATACGCAGTATTTT.

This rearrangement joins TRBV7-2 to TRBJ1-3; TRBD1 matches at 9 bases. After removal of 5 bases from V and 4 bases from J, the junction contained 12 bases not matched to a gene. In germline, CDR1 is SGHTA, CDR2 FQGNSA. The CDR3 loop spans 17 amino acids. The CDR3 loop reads CASSVPPGQGSGNTIYF. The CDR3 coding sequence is TGTGCCAGCAGCGTACCACCGGGACAGGGCTCCGGAAACACCATATATTTT.

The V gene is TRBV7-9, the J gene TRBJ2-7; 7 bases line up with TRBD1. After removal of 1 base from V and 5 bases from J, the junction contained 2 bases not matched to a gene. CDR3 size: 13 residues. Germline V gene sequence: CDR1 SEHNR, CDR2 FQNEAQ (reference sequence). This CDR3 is CASSLDRGDEQYF. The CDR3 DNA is TGTGCCAGCAGCTTAGACAGGGGAGACGAGCAGTACTTC.

The CDR3 bases are TGCGCCAGCAGCGTCTACACCGGGGAGCTGTTTTTT. Translated, it gives CASSVYTGELFF. The gene calls are TRBV5-1 and TRBJ2-2; no definite D call. Germline V gene data show CDR1 as SGHRS and CDR2 as YFSETQ. The V and J ends lost 4 bases and 3 bases respectively, with 4 bases between them. The CDR3 extends over 12 amino acids.

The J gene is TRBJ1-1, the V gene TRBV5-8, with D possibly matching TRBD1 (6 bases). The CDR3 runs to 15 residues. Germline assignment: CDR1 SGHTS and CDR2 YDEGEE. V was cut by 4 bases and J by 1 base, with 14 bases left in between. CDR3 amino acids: CASSAGGQSNTEAFF. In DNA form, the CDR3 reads TGTGCCAGCAGCGCGGGGGGACAATCGAACACTGAAGCTTTCTTT.

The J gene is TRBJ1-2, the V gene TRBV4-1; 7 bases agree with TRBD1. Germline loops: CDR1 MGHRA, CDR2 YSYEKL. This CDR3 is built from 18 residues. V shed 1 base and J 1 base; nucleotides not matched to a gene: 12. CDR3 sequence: CASSQVLPRDRYNYGYTF. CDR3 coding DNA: TGCGCCAGCAGCCAAGTCCTACCCCGGGACAGATATAACTATGGCTACACCTTC.

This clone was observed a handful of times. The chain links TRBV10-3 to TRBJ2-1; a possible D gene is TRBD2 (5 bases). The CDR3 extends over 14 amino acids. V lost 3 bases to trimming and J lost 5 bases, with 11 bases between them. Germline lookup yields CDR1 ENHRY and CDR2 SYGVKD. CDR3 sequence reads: CAISDPPGNNEQFF. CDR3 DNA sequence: TGTGCCATCAGTGACCCCCCCGGGAACAATGAGCAGTTCTTC.

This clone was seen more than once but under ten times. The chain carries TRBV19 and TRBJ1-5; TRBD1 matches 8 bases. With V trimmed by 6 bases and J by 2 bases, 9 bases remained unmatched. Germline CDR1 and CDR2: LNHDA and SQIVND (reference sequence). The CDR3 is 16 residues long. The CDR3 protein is CASSFLGQGGNQPQHF. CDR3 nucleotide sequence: TGTGCCAGTAGCTTCTTAGGACAGGGAGGCAATCAGCCCCAGCATTTT.

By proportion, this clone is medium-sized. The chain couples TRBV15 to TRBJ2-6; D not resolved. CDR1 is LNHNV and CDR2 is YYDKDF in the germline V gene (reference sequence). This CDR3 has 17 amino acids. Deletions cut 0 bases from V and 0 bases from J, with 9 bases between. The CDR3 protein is CATSRDIQASGANVLTF. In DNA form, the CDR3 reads TGTGCCACCAGCAGAGATATTCAGGCCTCTGGGGCCAACGTCCTGACTTTC.

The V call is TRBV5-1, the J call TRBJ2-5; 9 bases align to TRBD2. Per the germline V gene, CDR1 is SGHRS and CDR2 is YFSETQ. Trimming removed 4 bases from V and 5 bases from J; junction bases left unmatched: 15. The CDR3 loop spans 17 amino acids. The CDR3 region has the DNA TGCGCCAGCAGCCCGGGGGGTAGCGGGGGAGGTTCGGAGACCCAGTACTTC. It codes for CASSPGGSGGGSETQYF.

The CDR3 here is CATRDSGYEQYF. The CDR3 DNA reads TGTGCCACACGGGACTCGGGCTACGAGCAGTACTTC. The chain uses TRBV28 and TRBJ2-7; TRBD2 might be the D (6 bases). This CDR3 is 12 amino acids long. V shed 10 bases and J shed 3 bases, with 13 bases lying between them. From germline, CDR1 is MDHEN and CDR2 SYDVKM.

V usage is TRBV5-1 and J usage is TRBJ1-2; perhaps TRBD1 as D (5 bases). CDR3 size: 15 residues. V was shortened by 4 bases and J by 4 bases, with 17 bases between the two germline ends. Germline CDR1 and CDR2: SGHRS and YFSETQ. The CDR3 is CASSPLGGDSYGYTF. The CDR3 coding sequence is TGCGCCAGCAGCCCTTTGGGGGGGGACTCCTATGGCTACACCTTC.

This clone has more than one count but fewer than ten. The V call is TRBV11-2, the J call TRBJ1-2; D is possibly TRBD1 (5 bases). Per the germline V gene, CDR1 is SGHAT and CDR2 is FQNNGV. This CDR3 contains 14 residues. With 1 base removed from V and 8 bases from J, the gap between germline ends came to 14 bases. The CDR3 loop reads CASSLAGREEGYTF. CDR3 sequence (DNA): TGTGCCAGCAGCTTAGCAGGGAGGGAAGAAGGCTACACCTTC.

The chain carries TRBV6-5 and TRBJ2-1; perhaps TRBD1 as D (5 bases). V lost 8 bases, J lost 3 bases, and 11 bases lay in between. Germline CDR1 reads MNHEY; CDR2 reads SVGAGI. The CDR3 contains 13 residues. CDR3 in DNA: TGTGCCAGCCTTAGCCAGGGCTACAATGAGCAGTTCTTC. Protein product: CASLSQGYNEQFF.

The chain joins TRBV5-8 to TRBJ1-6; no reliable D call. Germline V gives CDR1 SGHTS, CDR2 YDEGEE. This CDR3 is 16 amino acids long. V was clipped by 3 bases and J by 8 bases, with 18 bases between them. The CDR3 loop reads CASSSRGARSYSPLHF. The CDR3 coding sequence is TGTGCCAGCAGCTCTAGAGGAGCGAGATCATATTCACCCCTCCACTTT.

CDR3 bases: TGTGCCAGCAGCTCTAGCGGGGGGTCCTACAATGAGCAGTTCTTC. It encodes CASSSSGGSYNEQFF. V and J are TRBV5-4 and TRBJ2-1; 11 bases align to TRBD2. The J segment lost 1 base and the V segment lost 3 bases, leaving 0 bases of the junction unmatched. Germline-derived CDR1 and CDR2 are SGHNT and YYREEE (reference sequence). This CDR3 region has 15 residues.

The CDR3 protein is CASSFGGPGETQYF. In DNA form, the CDR3 reads TGCGCCAGCAGCTTCGGAGGGCCGGGAGAGACCCAGTACTTC. The rearrangement joins TRBV5-1 to TRBJ2-5; TRBD2 might be the D (6 bases). The germline V gene encodes CDR1 SGHRS and CDR2 YFSETQ. The CDR3 loop spans 14 amino acids. V was pared by 2 bases and J by 4 bases, with 12 bases between. Based on the CDR3 plus reference TRBV5-1 and TRBJ2-5, the full variable domain is KAGVTQTPRYLIKTRGQQVTLSCSPISGHRSVSWYQQTPGQGLQFLFEYFSETQRNKGNFPGRFSGRQFSNSRSEMNVSTLELGDSALYLCASSFGGPGETQYFGPGTRLLVL.

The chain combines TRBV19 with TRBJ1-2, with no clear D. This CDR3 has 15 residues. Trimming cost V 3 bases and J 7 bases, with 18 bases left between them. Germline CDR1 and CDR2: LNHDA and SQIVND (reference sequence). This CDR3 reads CASSIWGAGFGGYTF. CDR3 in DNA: TGTGCCAGTAGTATTTGGGGAGCGGGTTTCGGTGGCTACACCTTC.

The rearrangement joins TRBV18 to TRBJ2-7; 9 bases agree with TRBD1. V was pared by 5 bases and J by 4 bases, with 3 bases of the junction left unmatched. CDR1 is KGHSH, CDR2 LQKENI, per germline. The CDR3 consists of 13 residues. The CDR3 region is CASSAGTGYEQYF. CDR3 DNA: TGTGCCAGCTCAGCCGGGACAGGGTACGAGCAGTACTTC. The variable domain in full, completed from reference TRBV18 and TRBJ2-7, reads NAGVMQNPRHLVRRRGQEARLRCSPMKGHSHVYWYRQLPEEGLKFMVYLQKENIIDESGMPKERFSAEFPKEGPSILRIQQVVRGDSAAYFCASSAGTGYEQYFGPGTRLTVT.